This TCR beta chain was sequenced for a study of OX40 agonist ivuxolimab in advanced cancers. Background on the whole study: The costimulatory receptor OX40 (CD134) was targeted by ivuxolimab, a fully human IgG2 agonistic monoclonal antibody. Intravenous ivuxolimab was administered to patients every 2 weeks at six dose levels: 0.01, 0.1, 0.3, 1.5, 3 and 10 mg/kg. Prior anti-PD-1, anti-PD-L1 or anti-CTLA-4 therapy was permitted, and checkpoint inhibitors had been received by more than 35% of dose-escalation patients. The paper reports the monotherapy dose-escalation portion (N of about 50 patients) of the phase I ivuxolimab trial. Of the approximately 50 dose-escalation patients, hepatocellular carcinoma was present in about 20, melanoma in approximately 15, renal cell carcinoma in 9 and head and neck cancer in 9. Three dose-escalation patients achieved partial responses, one with hepatocellular carcinoma and two with cutaneous melanoma. A male proportion of roughly 80% and a mean age of approximately 55 years, ranging from about 20 to 85, were recorded for the dose-escalation cohort. The point of sequencing TCRbeta in the periphery was to test whether ivuxolimab changed TCR sequence diversity and drove clonal T-cell expansion.

For sequencing of the TCRbeta CDR3 region, genomic DNA was extracted from the sorted cells. The immunoSEQ Assay was used for sequencing of TCRbeta CDR3 regions. In its TCRdb copy, this immuneACCESS table keeps in-frame sequences only and misses some clones. Where compared with another copy, unresolved V genes explain less than half of these, and the others have no known cause. The sample table records tens of thousands of clones; over 80% of these occur just once. The ten largest make up less than 0.85% of the sample. The trial excluded patients who had a history of autoimmune disease or were on systemic immunosuppression. In every dose cohort, peripheral blood was drawn for TCR sequencing at baseline, cycle 4 day 1, and cycle 7 day 1. Samples came from an open-label, multicenter, first-in-human phase I dose-escalation trial of ivuxolimab. Adults with locally advanced or metastatic melanoma, renal cell carcinoma, hepatocellular carcinoma or head and neck squamous cell carcinoma were enrolled in the trial. CD4+ and CD8+ T cells were sorted separately from peripheral blood before TCR sequencing.

Overall study results and their limits: Antigen specificity was not determined for the clonally expanded peripheral T cells. In the 0.1-3.0 mg/kg groups, partial responders were among the patients with the lowest normalized peripheral clonal expansion, particularly in CD8+ T cells. At doses of 0.1 to 3.0 mg/kg, clonal expansion of both CD4+ and CD8+ T cells in blood was seen between baseline and week 6. Low levels of normalized T-cell clonal expansion were also seen in some patients who did not respond. On average, CD8+ T cells showed more expanded clones than CD4+ T cells after ivuxolimab.

V gives up 7 bases and J gives up 2 bases, and the segment between their germline ends measures 13 bases. The germline V gene provides CDR1 MDHEN and CDR2 SYDVKM. The CDR3 has 14 amino acids, counting the end cysteine and phenylalanine. CDR3 DNA is the only sequence kept; it has 42 bases, read in frame from the first base. As concerns this clone: It lacks a known antigen. Base-call qualities are not available, and no considerably larger clone is one nucleotide away.

The receptor was derived from an adult with an advanced solid tumor such as melanoma, head and neck, liver or kidney cancer. Sequences were derived from CD4+ or CD8+ T cells sorted from blood, sampled in a trial of the OX40 agonist ivuxolimab. In this chain, TRBV28 is recombined with TRBJ2-3; the D gene identity is not certain. The DNA sequence is as follows: TGTGCCAGCACTCGACACGCACCCACAGATACGCAGTATTTT. Its translation reads: CASTRHAPTDTQYF.